These 25 T cell receptor beta chains were all obtained from the same sample, sequenced in a study of naive and memory T cell subsets (TCRdb year 2017). Libraries were made using UMI-ligation and nested PCR. TCRdb shows the sequencer as Illumina MiSeq. The beta constant-region primer was an equimolar mix of two oligonucleotides covering both TRBC1 and TRBC2. Four rounds of PCR, combining the SP2 primer with nested alpha and beta constant-region primers, were used to amplify the ligated cDNA. The public reads were reprocessed in TCRdb via fastp at Q25 and MiXCR, keeping in-frame beta chains. Rows merge per CDR3 protein into single entries with the most common DNA and genes. The sample table lists around 140,000 distinct CDR3 sequences, 20% to 25% of them with a count of one. The top ten clonotypes cover 0.095% to 0.12% of the sample. No antigen is known for these receptors. The paper's findings and limits, for the study overall: Naive repertoires, especially CD8, contained a few larger clonotypes, possibly memory cells re-expressing CD45RA.

Material for sequencing was naive CD4+ T cells from blood. The cell subset or site label corresponds to: naive T cells, CD45RA high CD27+. Receptor source: a human donor in good health.

CDR3 protein: CASSLGGRTGEQYF. The CDR3 nucleotides are TGTGCCAGCAGTTTAGGCGGGAGAACGGGCGAGCAGTACTTC. The chain combines TRBV12-3 or TRBV12-4 with TRBJ2-7; 7 bases agree with TRBD2. There are 14 residues in the CDR3. J lost 6 bases, V lost 1 base, and 6 bases had no gene match.

This clonotype appeared a few times. The chain links TRBV28 to TRBJ1-4; D remains ambiguous. CDR3 length: 14 amino acids. Germline V gene data show CDR1 as MDHEN and CDR2 as SYDVKM. The germline V and J ends were trimmed by 2 bases and 8 bases, with 12 bases remaining between them. The CDR3 loop is CASSLGTPEEKLFF. The CDR3 DNA follows: TGTGCCAGCAGTTTAGGAACCCCCGAGGAAAAACTGTTTTTT.

V and J are TRBV27 and TRBJ2-3; 9 bases fit TRBD1. The CDR3 is 16 amino acids. Germline assignment: CDR1 MNHEY and CDR2 SMNVEV (reference sequence). V lost 3 bases to trimming and J lost 5 bases; unmatched junction nucleotides: 9. The CDR3 is CASSLLRGQGRDTQYF. In DNA, the CDR3 is TGTGCCAGCAGTTTGCTCCGGGGACAGGGTAGAGATACGCAGTATTTT.

The V and J genes are TRBV2 and TRBJ2-1; a possible D gene is TRBD1 (6 bases). This CDR3 has 14 residues. From germline, CDR1 is SNHLY and CDR2 FYNNEI. The ends were cut back, 6 bases at V and 7 bases at J, with 16 bases in the middle. The CDR3 DNA sequence: TGTGCCAGCAGGACAGTTAAGGGGGATAATGAGCAGTTCTTC. The encoded protein is CASRTVKGDNEQFF.

The chain couples TRBV6-1 to TRBJ2-7; 7 nucleotides agree with TRBD1. This CDR3 is 15 amino acids long. Germline CDR1 reads MNHNS; CDR2 reads SASEGT. After removal of 10 bases from V and 2 bases from J, the junction contained 14 bases not matched to a gene. The CDR3 DNA reads as TGTGCCATCAGCGATGGGACAGCGAGTGCCTACGAGCAGTACTTC. Its protein is CAISDGTASAYEQYF.

The rearrangement joins TRBV20-1 to TRBJ2-7, with D possibly TRBD1 on 6 matching bases. The CDR3 is 13 amino acids. V dropped 6 bases and J dropped 2 bases, with 14 bases sitting between them. Germline CDR1 and CDR2: DFQATT and SNEGSKA (reference sequence). CDR3 protein: CSAPGTRPYEQYF. The CDR3 region has the DNA TGCAGTGCACCCGGGACAAGGCCCTACGAGCAGTACTTC.

The V and J genes are TRBV5-1 and TRBJ2-5; TRBD2 matches 10 bases. This CDR3 is built from 16 residues. Unmatched junction bases numbered 7, after V lost 1 base and J lost 4 bases. CDR1 and CDR2 from the germline V gene are SGHRS and YFSETQ. DNA of the CDR3: TGCGCCAGCAGCTTGATGGCTAGCGGGAGTAGAGAGACCCAGTACTTC. Translation gives CASSLMASGSRETQYF.

In this sample, this clonotype turned up once. V is TRBV14 and J is TRBJ2-1, with D unclear. Germline V gene lookup returns CDR1 SGHDN and CDR2 FVKESK. V lost 6 bases and J lost 0, with 15 bases in between. This CDR3 region has 16 residues. The CDR3 DNA sequence: TGTGCCAGCAGTCGTAGCTTTCCAAGCTCCTACAATGAGCAGTTCTTC. Protein product: CASSRSFPSSYNEQFF.

This clonotype has only a few counts. V is TRBV7-2 and J is TRBJ2-7; no clear D gene. The germline V gene encodes CDR1 SGHTA and CDR2 FQGNSA. V was cut by 2 bases and J by 2 bases, with 10 bases left in between. The CDR3 runs 14 residues. The CDR3 spells CASSLSYNTYEQYF. CDR3 coding DNA: TGTGCCAGCAGCTTAAGCTACAACACCTACGAGCAGTACTTC.

The J gene is TRBJ1-5, the V gene TRBV5-1; 7 bases fit TRBD1. This CDR3 has 14 amino acids. Germline CDR1 SGHRS, CDR2 YFSETQ. J gave up 3 bases and V 4 bases, and 4 bases lay outside the gene matches. CDR3: CASSPGQANQPQHF. The CDR3 DNA sequence: TGCGCCAGCAGCCCAGGACAGGCCAATCAGCCCCAGCATTTT.

The rearrangement joins TRBV12-3 or TRBV12-4 to TRBJ2-7; TRBD1 agrees at 9 bases. V was pared by 6 bases and J by 2 bases, with 8 bases of the junction left unmatched. There are 15 residues in the CDR3. This CDR3 reads CASSRYRDRAYEQYF. CDR3 bases: TGTGCCAGCAGCCGTTACCGGGACAGGGCCTACGAGCAGTACTTC.

This clonotype has more than one count but fewer than ten. CDR3 sequence reads: CASSYSQLADSSSYNEQFF. DNA for the CDR3: TGTGCCAGCAGTTACTCGCAACTAGCGGATTCCTCCTCCTACAATGAGCAGTTCTTC. This chain links TRBV6-5 with TRBJ2-1, with 8 positions matching TRBD2. The CDR3 spans 19 residues. Germline loops: CDR1 MNHEY, CDR2 SVGAGI. V shed 0 bases, J shed 0 bases, and the junction held 10 bases outside the gene matches.

The gene calls are TRBV4-1 and TRBJ1-5, with a weak D call TRBD1 (5 bases). This CDR3 is built from 17 residues. V lost 4 bases, J lost 3 bases, and 19 bases lay in between. Germline CDR1 is MGHRA and CDR2 is YSYEKL. The CDR3 protein is CASSPGPQGKINQPQHF. The CDR3 DNA reads TGCGCCAGCAGCCCTGGCCCGCAGGGAAAGATCAATCAGCCCCAGCATTTT.

The rearrangement uses TRBV6-5 and TRBJ1-4; the D gene is possibly TRBD1 (5 bases). With 2 bases removed from V and 6 bases from J, the gap between germline ends came to 10 bases. Germline V lookup: CDR1 MNHEY, CDR2 SVGAGI. The CDR3 runs 14 residues. For the CDR3, the DNA is TGTGCCAGCAGTTACGCAGGGCCGGATGAAAAACTGTTTTTT. This codes for CASSYAGPDEKLFF.

In its sample, this clonotype was seen many times. V and J are TRBV3-1 and TRBJ2-1; 9 nucleotides agree with TRBD2. Looked up from germline, CDR1 is LGHDT and CDR2 is YNNKEL (reference sequence). CDR3 size: 15 residues. The V gene end was trimmed by 0 bases and the J gene end by 8 bases; junction bases not matched to a gene: 5. The CDR3 reads CASSQDVLAGYEQFF. In DNA, the CDR3 is TGTGCCAGCAGCCAAGATGTACTAGCGGGCTATGAGCAGTTCTTC.

The V call is TRBV5-1, the J call TRBJ2-5; no definite D call. Deletions cut 2 bases from V and 7 bases from J, with 15 bases between. The CDR3 covers 14 residues. Germline V gives CDR1 SGHRS, CDR2 YFSETQ. The CDR3 is CASSFGRSETTQYF. Written as DNA, the CDR3 is TGCGCCAGCAGCTTCGGGCGGTCGGAGACGACCCAGTACTTC.

The rearrangement uses TRBV6-5 and TRBJ1-1, with D maybe TRBD1 (6 bases). The V gene's germline CDR1 is MNHEY and CDR2 SVGAGI. V was cut by 5 bases and J by 0 bases, with 13 bases left in between. The CDR3 spans 15 residues. The CDR3 spells CASSGADRVNTEAFF. Written as DNA, the CDR3 is TGTGCCAGCAGTGGAGCGGACAGAGTGAACACTGAAGCTTTCTTT.

The chain is built from TRBV5-1 and TRBJ2-7; the D gene is possibly TRBD2 (5 bases). Trimming took off 0 bases at V and 2 bases at J, with 15 bases between the two ends. The germline CDR1 and CDR2 sequences are SGHRS and YFSETQ. The CDR3 has 16 amino acids. This chain's CDR3 is CASSLGGGARAYEQYF. The CDR3 nucleotides read TGCGCCAGCAGCTTGGGCGGAGGCGCGCGGGCCTACGAGCAGTACTTC.

This clonotype was picked up many times. V and J are TRBV19 and TRBJ1-5; TRBD1 agrees at 7 bases. J was trimmed by 7 bases and V by 10 bases; bases with no gene match: 7. The CDR3 has 12 residues. From germline, CDR1 is LNHDA and CDR2 SQIVND (reference sequence). CDR3 amino acids: CATQQGWQPQHF. Here the CDR3 DNA reads TGTGCCACTCAACAGGGGTGGCAGCCCCAGCATTTT.

This sequence joins TRBV18 and TRBJ1-1; D remains ambiguous. The CDR3 spans 15 residues. Germline CDR1 is KGHSH and CDR2 is LQKENI. V dropped 0 bases and J dropped 9 bases, with 17 bases sitting between them. The chain's CDR3 is CASSPPMRTGGKAFF. In DNA, the CDR3 is TGTGCCAGCTCACCACCGATGAGGACGGGAGGTAAAGCTTTCTTT. The full variable domain, completed using reference TRBV18 and TRBJ1-1, is NAGVMQNPRHLVRRRGQEARLRCSPMKGHSHVYWYRQLPEEGLKFMVYLQKENIIDESGMPKERFSAEFPKEGPSILRIQQVVRGDSAAYFCASSPPMRTGGKAFFGQGTRLTVV.

The chain joins TRBV27 to TRBJ1-1; the D gene is possibly TRBD1 (5 bases). The V and J ends lost 2 bases and 1 base respectively, with 14 bases between them. The CDR3 length is 16 residues. Germline V gene lookup returns CDR1 MNHEY and CDR2 SMNVEV (reference sequence). This CDR3 reads CASSLRRGIWNTEAFF. CDR3 sequence (DNA): TGTGCCAGCAGTTTAAGGAGGGGTATATGGAACACTGAAGCTTTCTTT.

This clonotype came up a few times. The chain carries TRBV6-1 and TRBJ2-1; 10 positions match TRBD2. The CDR3 spans 19 residues. Germline values: CDR1 MNHNS, CDR2 SASEGT. J gave up 0 bases and V 0 bases, and 8 bases lay outside the gene matches. The CDR3 region has the DNA TGTGCCAGCAGTGAAGCGGCGGATAGCGGGAGGCCCTCCTACAATGAGCAGTTCTTC. Residues: CASSEAADSGRPSYNEQFF.

This clonotype has a handful of counts. V gene TRBV28 combines with J gene TRBJ1-2; the D is unclear. The CDR3 totals 14 residues. CDR1 is MDHEN and CDR2 is SYDVKM in the germline V gene. Trimming stripped 1 base from V and 0 bases from J, with 6 bases between. CDR3 nucleotides: TGTGCCAGCAGTTTATTCACAGCTAACTATGGCTACACCTTC. Translating gives CASSLFTANYGYTF.

The chain links TRBV29-1 to TRBJ1-1, with D maybe TRBD1 (5 bases). The length of the CDR3 is 12 residues. Germline values: CDR1 SQVTM, CDR2 ANQGSEA. V gave up 7 bases and J gave up 7 bases, with 16 bases separating them. DNA of the CDR3: TGCAGCGCCTGGCTGGGGCGAAGTGAAGCTTTCTTT. It codes for CSAWLGRSEAFF. Full variable domain (rest looked up from reference TRBV29-1 and TRBJ1-1): SAVISQKPSRDICQRGTSLTIQCQVDSQVTMMFWYRQQPGQSLTLIATANQGSEATYESGFVIDKFPISRPNLTFSTLTVSNMSPEDSSIYLCSAWLGRSEAFFGQGTRLTVV.

This clonotype was picked up a small number of times. In DNA form, the CDR3 reads TGTGCCAGCAGTCGTAGACAGGGCGGGTACGAGCAGTACTTC. Translation: CASSRRQGGYEQYF. This chain joins TRBV6-5 and TRBJ2-7; 7 bases fit TRBD1. In germline, CDR1 is MNHEY, CDR2 SVGAGI. J gave up 4 bases and V 5 bases, and 8 bases lay outside the gene matches. This CDR3 contains 14 residues.